One and the same sample provided the 6 T cell receptor beta chains below, sequenced in a study of PD-1 blockade in mismatch repair-deficient tumors. TCRdb's table, derived via immunoSEQ multiplex PCR, lists solely in-frame clones and lacks some. The data hold some 110,000 clones, with roughly 80% observed a single time. The sequences come from peripheral blood, collected about 60 weeks after starting pembrolizumab. The source is an adult with mismatch repair-deficient cancer.

This clone has more than one count but fewer than ten. J is TRBJ2-1 and V is TRBV27; 9 nucleotides line up with TRBD2. Germline CDR1 is MNHEY and CDR2 is SMNVEV (reference sequence). The V segment lost 5 bases and the J segment 3 bases; nucleotides outside the gene matches: 8. The CDR3 consists of 16 residues. CDR3 amino acids: CASSLPGTSFYNEQFF. CDR3 sequence (DNA): TGTGCCAGCAGTCTACCCGGGACTAGCTTCTACAATGAGCAGTTCTTC.

This clone has only one observation. The rearrangement joins TRBV5-4 to TRBJ2-3, with 8 bases fitting TRBD2. CDR3 length equals 14 residues. Germline V gene sequence: CDR1 SGHNT, CDR2 YYREEE (reference sequence). V dropped 4 bases and J dropped 4; count of bases not matched to a gene: 5. The CDR3 DNA reads as TGTGCCAGCAGCCGGGGACTAGGTCCAGATACGCAGTATTTT. The encoded protein is CASSRGLGPDTQYF.

This clone was counted once. This chain joins TRBV15 and TRBJ2-1, with 9 bases matching TRBD1. Germline CDR1 is LNHNV and CDR2 is YYDKDF (reference sequence). The J segment lost 9 bases and the V segment lost 0 bases, leaving 6 bases of the junction unmatched. CDR3 length: 15 residues. CDR3 protein: CATSRETGGEAEQFF. CDR3 nucleotides: TGTGCCACCAGCAGAGAAACAGGGGGCGAGGCTGAGCAGTTCTTC.

The V gene is TRBV7-2, the J gene TRBJ2-5, with TRBD2 matching 9 bases. Trimming at V came to 1 base and at J to 1 base, leaving 7 bases not matched to a gene. Germline V gene sequence: CDR1 SGHTA, CDR2 FQGNSA. The CDR3 has 17 amino acids. CDR3 sequence reads: CASSLGLAGTGQETQYF. The CDR3 bases are TGTGCCAGCAGCTTAGGTCTAGCGGGGACCGGCCAAGAGACCCAGTACTTC.

This chain uses TRBV5-1 with TRBJ1-2, with 9 nucleotides matching TRBD1. Germline CDR1 and CDR2: SGHRS and YFSETQ. The CDR3 runs to 16 residues. Trimming cost V 5 bases and J 4 bases; bases outside gene matches: 12. CDR3: CASRRFSGDRVYGYTF. The CDR3 DNA is TGCGCCAGCAGGCGGTTTTCGGGGGACAGGGTCTATGGCTACACCTTC.

This chain connects TRBV7-9 to TRBJ2-7; 9 nucleotides match TRBD1. CDR3 size: 16 residues. Germline assignment: CDR1 SEHNR and CDR2 FQNEAQ (reference sequence). Trimming took 2 bases from V and 0 from J; bases not matched to a gene: 5. The DNA of the CDR3 is TGTGCCAGCAGCTTATTCGGACAGGGGAGCTCCTACGAGCAGTACTTC. It translates to CASSLFGQGSSYEQYF.